The 4 T cell receptor beta chains listed next were all sequenced from one sample in a study of blood T cell repertoires in COVID-19. Generated by immunoSEQ multiplex PCR, the TCRdb table keeps only in-frame clones and is missing some. The data show fewer than 300,000 clones, with approximately 80% seen just once and 4.5% to 6% held by the top ten. Material for sequencing was PBMCs or T cells enriched from blood (not recorded which). These receptors all stem from a man aged 35-49 years who had been exposed to COVID-19.

The chain employs TRBV3-1 (or the pseudogene TRBV3-2) and TRBJ2-2; 9 positions agree with TRBD2. The V and J ends lost 8 bases and 7 bases, in that order; junction bases with no gene match: 11. Looked up from germline, CDR1 is LGHDT and CDR2 is YNNKEL (reference sequence). This CDR3 contains 15 residues. The CDR3 reads CASRLAGMRGGELFF. In DNA, the CDR3 is TGTGCCAGCCGGCTAGCGGGGATGCGGGGCGGGGAGCTGTTTTTT.

In its sample, this clone was seen a few times. J is TRBJ1-3 and V is TRBV25-1; D perhaps matches TRBD1 (6 bases). The V end was cut by 6 bases, the J end by 2 bases, with 8 bases between. CDR3 length equals 13 residues. CDR1 is MGHDK, CDR2 SYGVNS, per germline. The CDR3 loop is CASSGTPGNTIYF. For the CDR3, the DNA is TGTGCCAGCAGCGGGACACCTGGAAACACCATATATTTT.

This CDR3 is CASSELLAGGAYEQYF. CDR3 bases: TGTGCCAGCAGCGAACTACTAGCGGGAGGGGCCTACGAGCAGTACTTC. The gene calls are TRBV7-3 and TRBJ2-7, with 13 bases lining up with TRBD2. Germline V lookup: CDR1 SGHTA, CDR2 FQGTGA. This CDR3 contains 16 residues. V was pared by 5 bases and J by 2 bases, with 6 bases of the junction left unmatched.

The V gene is TRBV30, the J gene TRBJ2-1, with D tentatively TRBD2 (5 bases). The CDR3 is made up of 14 amino acids. Per germline, CDR1 GTSNPN and CDR2 SVGIG (reference sequence). V shed 4 bases and J shed 4 bases, with 14 bases lying between them. Written as DNA, the CDR3 is TGTGCCTGGAATTTTGGGAGCGCGTACAATGAGCAGTTCTTC. Amino acids: CAWNFGSAYNEQFF. The complete variable domain, with remaining parts taken from reference TRBV30 and TRBJ2-1, reads SQTIHQWPATLVQPVGSPLSLECTVEGTSNPNLYWYRQAAGRGLQLLFYSVGIGQISSEVPQNLSASRPQDRQFILSSKKLLLSDSGFYLCAWNFGSAYNEQFFGPGTRLTVL.